These 2 T cell receptor beta chains share one sample of origin, sequenced in a study of identical twins. MiXCR was run by TCRdb on the 5' RACE reads, yielding one entry per CDR3 protein. The sample lists around 510,000 distinct CDR3 sequences; roughly 13% were seen once. These data were also reused for a study on yellow fever vaccine responses in identical twins.

Sample: CD4+ T cells sorted from blood. These TCRs come from a woman younger than 35 in good health.

This clonotype was detected many times. The chain employs TRBV7-2 and TRBJ2-5; maybe TRBD2 (5 bases). Germline-derived CDR1 and CDR2 are SGHTA and FQGNSA. The CDR3 has 15 residues. Trimming cost V 0 bases and J 4 bases, with 12 bases left between them. The CDR3 is CASSLAPGLGETQYF. The CDR3 coding sequence is TGTGCCAGCAGCTTAGCGCCCGGACTTGGAGAGACCCAGTACTTC.

This clonotype was recorded a few times. The chain links TRBV2 to TRBJ2-1; no definite D call. The V gene lost 2 bases and the J gene lost 9 bases, with 14 bases spanning the gap. The length of the CDR3 is 14 residues. Germline V lookup: CDR1 SNHLY, CDR2 FYNNEI. The CDR3 coding sequence is TGTGCCAGCAGTGAAATTCGCTCAGGCGGTGAGCAGTTCTTC. This codes for CASSEIRSGGEQFF. Using reference TRBV2 and TRBJ2-1 for the parts outside the CDR3, the full variable domain is EPEVTQTPSHQVTQMGQEVILRCVPISNHLYFYWYRQILGQKVEFLVSFYNNEISEKSEIFDDQFSVERPDGSNFTLKIRSTKLEDSAMYFCASSEIRSGGEQFFGPGTRLTVL.